This T cell receptor (beta chain) appears in the sequencing data of a study of cytomegalovirus exposure and HLA in healthy donors. This table comes from immunoSEQ multiplex PCR, and its TCRdb copy is limited to in-frame clones, with some not included. The sample has fewer than 350,000 clones; roughly 90% are singletons. The V gene's germline CDR1 is MDHEN and CDR2 SYDVKM. V shed 7 bases, J shed 0 bases, and the junction held 4 bases outside the gene matches. The CDR3 covers 14 residues. The chain couples TRBV28 to TRBJ1-2, with TRBD1 matching 8 bases. This sequence was found in a woman younger than 35 in good health and CMV-seronegative. Input material: PBMCs. The CDR3 sequence: CASTEGQANYGYTF. The DNA of the CDR3 is TGTGCCAGCACGGAGGGACAGGCTAACTATGGCTACACCTTC.